This T cell receptor (beta chain) was captured in a study of early T cells in non-severe SARS-CoV-2 infection. At the level of the study: Unpaired chains resulted from sequencing bulk RNA of unsorted whole blood. Study-wide results and limits: Matching results from VDJdb favored anti-spike CD8 responses, leaving private and CD4 specificities undetected.

One entry per CDR3 protein, called by TCRdb with MiXCR from the 5' RACE reads. This table has about 90,000 distinct CDR3 sequences, about 12% appearing once. The CDR3 covers 14 residues. CDR1 is LGHDT, CDR2 YNNKEL, per germline (reference sequence). V shed 0 bases and J shed 11 bases, with 15 bases lying between them. This clonotype was detected only a few times. Its antigen is still unknown. The chain combines TRBV3-1 with TRBJ2-3; D perhaps matches TRBD1 (5 bases). This specimen consisted of whole blood, obtained at baseline. The source of this sequence is an adult who was a healthcare worker with PCR-confirmed SARS-CoV-2 infection or an uninfected control (not recorded which). The CDR3 loop is CASSQDNRQGEQYF. For the CDR3, the DNA is TGTGCCAGCAGCCAAGATAATAGGCAGGGTGAGCAGTATTTT.